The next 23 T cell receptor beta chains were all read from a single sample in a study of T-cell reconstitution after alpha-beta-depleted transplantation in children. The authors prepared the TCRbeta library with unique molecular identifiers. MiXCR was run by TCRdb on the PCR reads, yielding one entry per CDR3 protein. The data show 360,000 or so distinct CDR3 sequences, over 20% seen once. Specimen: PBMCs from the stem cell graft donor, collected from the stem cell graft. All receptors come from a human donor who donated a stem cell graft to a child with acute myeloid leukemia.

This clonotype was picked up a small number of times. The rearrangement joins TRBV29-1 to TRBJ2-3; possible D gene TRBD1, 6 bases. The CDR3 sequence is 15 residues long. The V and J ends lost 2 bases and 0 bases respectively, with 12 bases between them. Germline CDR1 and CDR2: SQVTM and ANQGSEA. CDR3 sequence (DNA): TGCAGCGTTGAATCAGGGGAAGGTAGCACAGATACGCAGTATTTT. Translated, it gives CSVESGEGSTDTQYF.

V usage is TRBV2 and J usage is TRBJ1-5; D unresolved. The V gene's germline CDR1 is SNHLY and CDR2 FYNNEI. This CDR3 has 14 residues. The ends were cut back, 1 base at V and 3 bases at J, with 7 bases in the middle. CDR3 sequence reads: CASSEGQLNQPQHF. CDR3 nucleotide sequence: TGTGCCAGCAGTGAAGGCCAACTCAATCAGCCCCAGCATTTT.

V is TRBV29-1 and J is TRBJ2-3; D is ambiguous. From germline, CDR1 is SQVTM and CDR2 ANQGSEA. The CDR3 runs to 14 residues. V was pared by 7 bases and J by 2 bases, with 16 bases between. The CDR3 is CSGLGYTTTDTQYF. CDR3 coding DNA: TGCAGCGGGCTCGGCTACACGACCACAGATACGCAGTATTTT.

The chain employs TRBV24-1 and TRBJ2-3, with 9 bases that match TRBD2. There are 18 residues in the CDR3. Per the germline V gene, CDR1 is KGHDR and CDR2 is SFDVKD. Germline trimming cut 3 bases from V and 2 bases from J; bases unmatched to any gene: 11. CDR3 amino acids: CATSDVAGVMWDTDTQYF. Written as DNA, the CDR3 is TGTGCCACCAGTGATGTAGCGGGAGTCATGTGGGACACAGATACGCAGTATTTT.

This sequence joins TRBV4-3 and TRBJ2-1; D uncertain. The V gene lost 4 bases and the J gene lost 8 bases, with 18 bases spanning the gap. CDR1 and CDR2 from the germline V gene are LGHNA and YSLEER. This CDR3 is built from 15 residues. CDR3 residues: CASSPAAPPEDEQFF. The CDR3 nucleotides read TGCGCCAGCAGCCCGGCGGCGCCGCCCGAGGATGAGCAGTTCTTC.

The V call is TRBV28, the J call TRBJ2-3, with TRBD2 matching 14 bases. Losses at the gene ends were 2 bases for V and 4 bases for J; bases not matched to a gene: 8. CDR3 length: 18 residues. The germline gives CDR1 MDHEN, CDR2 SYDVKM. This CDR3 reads CASSLSTGTSGSADTQYF. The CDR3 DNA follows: TGTGCCAGCAGTTTAAGCACCGGGACTAGCGGGAGCGCAGATACGCAGTATTTT.

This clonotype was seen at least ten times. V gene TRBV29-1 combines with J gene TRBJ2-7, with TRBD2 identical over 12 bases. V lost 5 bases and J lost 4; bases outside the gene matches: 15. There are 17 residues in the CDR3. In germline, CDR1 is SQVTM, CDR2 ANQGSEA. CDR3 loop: CSVLLTRLAGVVYEQYF. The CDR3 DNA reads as TGCAGCGTTCTCTTAACCCGACTAGCGGGAGTAGTATACGAGCAGTACTTC.

In DNA, the CDR3 is TGCAGTGCTAGGGGATACGGAGGTAATCAGCCCCAGCATTTT. Amino acid sequence: CSARGYGGNQPQHF. The genes are TRBV20-1 and TRBJ1-5; D gene unclear. The CDR3 contains 14 residues. Trimming cost V 3 bases and J 4 bases, with 13 bases left between them. From germline, CDR1 is DFQATT and CDR2 SNEGSKA (reference sequence).

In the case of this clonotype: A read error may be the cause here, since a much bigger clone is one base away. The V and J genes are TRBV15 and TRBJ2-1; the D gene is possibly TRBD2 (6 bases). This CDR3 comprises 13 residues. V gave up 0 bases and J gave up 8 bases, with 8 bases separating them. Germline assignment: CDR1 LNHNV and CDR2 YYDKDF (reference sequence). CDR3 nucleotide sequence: TGTGCCACCAGCAGAGAACTAGCCGATGAGCAGTTCTTC. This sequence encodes CATSRELADEQFF.

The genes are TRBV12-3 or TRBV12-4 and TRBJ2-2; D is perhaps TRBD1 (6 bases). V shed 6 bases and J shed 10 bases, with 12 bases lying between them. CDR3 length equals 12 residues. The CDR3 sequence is CASRARGVELFF. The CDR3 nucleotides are TGTGCCAGCAGAGCCAGGGGTGTGGAGCTGTTTTTT.

Here the CDR3 DNA reads TGCAGCGTTGAAGGTAGCTCTGGAAACACCATATATTTT. Protein: CSVEGSSGNTIYF. The rearrangement joins TRBV29-1 to TRBJ1-3; no definite D call. Looked up from germline, CDR1 is SQVTM and CDR2 is ANQGSEA. The V and J ends lost 1 base and 0 bases respectively, with 4 bases between them. The CDR3 is 13 amino acids.

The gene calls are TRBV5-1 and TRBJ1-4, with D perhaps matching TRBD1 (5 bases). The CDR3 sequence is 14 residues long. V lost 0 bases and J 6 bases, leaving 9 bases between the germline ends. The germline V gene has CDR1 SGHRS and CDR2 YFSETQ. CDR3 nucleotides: TGCGCCAGCAGCTTGGCAGGGCCGGATGAAAAACTGTTTTTT. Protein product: CASSLAGPDEKLFF.

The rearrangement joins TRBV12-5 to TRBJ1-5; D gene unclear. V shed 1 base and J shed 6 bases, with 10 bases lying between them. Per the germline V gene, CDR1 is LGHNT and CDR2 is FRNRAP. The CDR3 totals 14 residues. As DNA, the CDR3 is TGTGCTAGTGGTTTGGGGGGTTCATCTCAGCCCCAGCATTTT. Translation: CASGLGGSSQPQHF.

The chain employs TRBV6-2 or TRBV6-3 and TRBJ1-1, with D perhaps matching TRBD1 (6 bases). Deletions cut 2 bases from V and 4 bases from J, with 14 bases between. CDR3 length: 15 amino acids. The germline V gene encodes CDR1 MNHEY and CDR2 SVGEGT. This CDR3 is CASSYAGGRTTEAFF. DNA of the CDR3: TGTGCCAGCAGTTACGCTGGGGGGCGGACCACTGAAGCTTTCTTT.

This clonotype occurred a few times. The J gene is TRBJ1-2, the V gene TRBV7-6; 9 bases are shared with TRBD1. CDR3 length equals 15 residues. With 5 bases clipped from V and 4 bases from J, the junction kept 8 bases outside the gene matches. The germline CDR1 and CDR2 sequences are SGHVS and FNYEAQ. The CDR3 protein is CASSQGDRVSYGYTF. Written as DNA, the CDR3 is TGTGCCAGCAGCCAAGGGGACAGGGTGAGCTATGGCTACACCTTC.

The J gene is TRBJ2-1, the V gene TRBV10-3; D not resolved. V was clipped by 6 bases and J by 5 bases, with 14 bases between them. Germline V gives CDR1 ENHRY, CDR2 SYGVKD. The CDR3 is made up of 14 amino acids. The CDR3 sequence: CAIRDDSAHNEQFF. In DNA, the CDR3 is TGTGCCATCAGGGACGATTCCGCCCACAATGAGCAGTTCTTC.

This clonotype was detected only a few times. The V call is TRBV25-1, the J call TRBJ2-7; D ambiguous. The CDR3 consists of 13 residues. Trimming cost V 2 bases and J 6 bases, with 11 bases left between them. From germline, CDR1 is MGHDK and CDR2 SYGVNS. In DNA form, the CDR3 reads TGTGCCAGCAGTGAACCCAGCCGAAGCGAGCAGTACTTC. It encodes CASSEPSRSEQYF.

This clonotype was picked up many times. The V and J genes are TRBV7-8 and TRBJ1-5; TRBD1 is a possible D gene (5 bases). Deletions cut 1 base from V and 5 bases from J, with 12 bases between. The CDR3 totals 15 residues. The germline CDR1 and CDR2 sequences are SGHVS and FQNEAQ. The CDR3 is CASSLVSTAYQPQHF. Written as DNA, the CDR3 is TGTGCCAGCAGCTTAGTTTCGACAGCATATCAGCCCCAGCATTTT. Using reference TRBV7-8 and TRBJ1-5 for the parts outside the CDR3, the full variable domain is GAGVSQSPRYKVAKRGQDVALRCDPISGHVSLFWYQQALGQGPEFLTYFQNEAQLDKSGLPSDRFFAERPEGSVSTLKIQRTQQEDSAVYLCASSLVSTAYQPQHFGDGTRLSIL.

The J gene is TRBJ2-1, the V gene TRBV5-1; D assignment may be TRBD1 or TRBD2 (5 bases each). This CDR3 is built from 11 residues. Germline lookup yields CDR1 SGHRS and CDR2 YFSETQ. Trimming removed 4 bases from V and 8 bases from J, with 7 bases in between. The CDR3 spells CASSRDDEQFF. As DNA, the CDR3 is TGCGCCAGCAGCCGGGACGATGAGCAGTTCTTC.

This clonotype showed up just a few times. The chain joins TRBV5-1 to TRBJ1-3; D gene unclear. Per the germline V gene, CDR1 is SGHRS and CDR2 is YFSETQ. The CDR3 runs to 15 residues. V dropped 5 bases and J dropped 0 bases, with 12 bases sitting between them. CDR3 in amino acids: CASSSGGYSGNTIYF. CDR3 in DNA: TGCGCCAGCAGTTCCGGCGGATACTCTGGAAACACCATATATTTT.

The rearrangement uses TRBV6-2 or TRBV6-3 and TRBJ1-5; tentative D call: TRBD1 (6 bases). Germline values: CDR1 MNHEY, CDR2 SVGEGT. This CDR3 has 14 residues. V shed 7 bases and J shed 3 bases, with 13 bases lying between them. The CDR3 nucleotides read TGTGCCAGCACCACAACAGGGCCCAATCAGCCCCAGCATTTT. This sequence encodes CASTTTGPNQPQHF.

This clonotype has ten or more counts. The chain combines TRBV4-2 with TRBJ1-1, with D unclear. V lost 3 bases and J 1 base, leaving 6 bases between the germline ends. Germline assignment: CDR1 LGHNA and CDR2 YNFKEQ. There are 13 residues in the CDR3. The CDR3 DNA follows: TGTGCCAGCAGCCAGGAGACGAACACTGAAGCTTTCTTT. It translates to CASSQETNTEAFF.

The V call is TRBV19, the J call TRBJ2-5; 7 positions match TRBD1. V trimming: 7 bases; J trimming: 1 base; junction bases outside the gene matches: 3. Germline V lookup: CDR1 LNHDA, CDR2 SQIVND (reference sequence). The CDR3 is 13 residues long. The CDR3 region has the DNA TGTGCCAGTACCGGGACAGCCCAAGAGACCCAGTACTTC. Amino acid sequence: CASTGTAQETQYF.